This TCR beta chain was captured in a study of blood T cell repertoires in COVID-19. As processed by the authors: Reference gene primer amplification yielded estimated nucleated cell counts. Measured with immunoSEQ multiplex PCR; TCRdb has only the in-frame clones, and not every one. The DNA was the basis for D and trimming; V, J and clone size are from that table. The data show about 330,000 clones, 70% to 90% seen once. V was pared by 4 bases and J by 8 bases, with 14 bases between. Germline CDR1 reads KGHDR; CDR2 reads SFDVKD. This CDR3 contains 14 residues. This receptor was identified in a woman aged 25 to 45 who had recovered from COVID-19. Sequenced: PBMCs or T cells enriched from blood (not recorded which). This chain connects TRBV24-1 to TRBJ1-5, with a possible D match to TRBD1 (6 bases). CDR3 amino acids: CATSDSGQLKPQHF. The CDR3 nucleotides read TGTGCCACCAGTGACTCCGGACAGCTAAAGCCCCAGCATTTT.